The 11 T cell receptor beta chains below all came from one sample that was sequenced in a study of T-cell reconstitution after alpha-beta-depleted transplantation in children (dated by TCRdb to the mid-2010s). Receptor amplification or capture employed PCR. Sequencing was carried out with an Illumina HiSeq 2500. TCR libraries were prepared with molecular barcoding, using unique molecular identifiers to normalize TCRbeta repertoire quantification. Clones were called with MiXCR by TCRdb after fastp trimmed the public reads at Q25, and only in-frame beta chains were retained. Every distinct CDR3 protein forms one entry, paired with its most common genes and DNA. The sample table shows 500,000 to 600,000 distinct CDR3 sequences, and roughly 33% are seen once. Approximately 2.3% of the sample is taken by the ten largest. Material: PBMCs from the stem cell graft donor, obtained from the stem cell graft. The receptors derive from a human donor who donated a stem cell graft to a child with aplastic anemia.

A few counts support this clonotype. The rearrangement links TRBV20-1 to TRBJ2-2, with D perhaps TRBD1 (6 bases). V lost 1 base and J lost 4, with 10 bases in between. This CDR3 comprises 14 residues. Germline loops: CDR1 DFQATT, CDR2 SNEGSKA (reference sequence). The CDR3 loop reads CSARVGAFTGELFF. The CDR3 DNA is TGCAGTGCTAGAGTGGGGGCGTTCACCGGGGAGCTGTTTTTT.

The CDR3 bases are TGTGCCAGCAGTTTCAGGAAAGATACCGGGGAGCTGTTTTTT. Translating gives CASSFRKDTGELFF. J is TRBJ2-2 and V is TRBV27; D uncertain. This CDR3 has 14 residues. Germline loops: CDR1 MNHEY, CDR2 SMNVEV (reference sequence). V lost 3 bases and J 5 bases, leaving 10 bases between the germline ends.

The J gene is TRBJ2-7, the V gene TRBV7-8; TRBD2 might be the D (6 bases). Trimming left V 0 bases short and J 6 bases short, with 18 bases between. The CDR3 runs to 16 residues. Germline V gives CDR1 SGHVS, CDR2 FQNEAQ. For the CDR3, the DNA is TGTGCCAGCAGCTTAGCGCGGGGTTATTTCAGCGGCGAGCAGTACTTC. Translating gives CASSLARGYFSGEQYF.

The chain employs TRBV7-2 and TRBJ1-2; 9 bases are shared with TRBD1. Germline V CDR1 and CDR2: SGHTA, FQGNSA. J was trimmed by 4 bases and V by 6 bases; bases with no gene match: 9. The length of the CDR3 is 15 residues. The CDR3 DNA sequence: TGTGCCAGCAGTTCAAGGACAGGGGCGTCCTATGGCTACACCTTC. Translated: CASSSRTGASYGYTF.

The chain uses TRBV3-1 and TRBJ1-1; no clear D. V lost 1 base and J 11 bases, leaving 14 bases between the germline ends. The CDR3 is 13 residues long. Germline V lookup: CDR1 LGHDT, CDR2 YNNKEL (reference sequence). CDR3 nucleotides: TGTGCCAGCAGCCAAGGGGGAGATCGGCTCGCTTTCTTT. It encodes CASSQGGDRLAFF.

This clonotype was detected a few times. The chain uses TRBV29-1 and TRBJ1-1; 7 bases fit TRBD1. Germline V gene sequence: CDR1 SQVTM, CDR2 ANQGSEA. The junction had 7 bases not matched to a gene; V was cut back by 2 bases and J by 4 bases. The CDR3 extends over 14 amino acids. The CDR3 DNA follows: TGCAGCGTTGAAATTCCGGACAGGATCACTGAAGCTTTCTTT. It specifies CSVEIPDRITEAFF.

This clonotype was observed a handful of times. V gene TRBV28 combines with J gene TRBJ2-7, with TRBD2 matching 8 bases. This CDR3 comprises 13 residues. After removal of 6 bases from V and 4 bases from J, the junction contained 5 bases not matched to a gene. Germline CDR1 is MDHEN and CDR2 is SYDVKM. CDR3 sequence (DNA): TGTGCCAGCAGGAGCGGGAGTTTTTACGAGCAGTACTTC. Its protein is CASRSGSFYEQYF.

This clonotype was seen a few times. The chain is built from TRBV5-1 and TRBJ2-7, with D uncertain. Germline V lookup: CDR1 SGHRS, CDR2 YFSETQ. Trimming took off 2 bases at V and 5 bases at J, with 8 bases between the two ends. CDR3 size: 12 residues. The CDR3 coding sequence is TGCGCCAGCAGCTTAGGGTCAGACGAGCAGTACTTC. Translated, it gives CASSLGSDEQYF.

This clonotype was detected ten times or more. This chain links TRBV7-2 with TRBJ1-5; TRBD1 aligns across 7 bases. Germline V gene data show CDR1 as SGHTA and CDR2 as FQGNSA. With 5 bases clipped from V and 2 bases from J, the junction kept 3 bases outside the gene matches. This CDR3 region has 14 residues. The CDR3, as DNA: TGTGCCAGCAGCCGTACAGGGGGCAATCAGCCCCAGCATTTT. Translation: CASSRTGGNQPQHF.

V is TRBV5-1 and J is TRBJ1-4; TRBD1 is a possible D gene (5 bases). Germline-derived CDR1 and CDR2 are SGHRS and YFSETQ. The CDR3 runs to 14 residues. V was shortened by 2 bases and J by 9 bases, with 14 bases between the two germline ends. CDR3 DNA: TGCGCCAGCAGCTTAGGCAGGGCTGGTAAAAAACTGTTTTTT. Amino acids: CASSLGRAGKKLFF.

The chain is built from TRBV30 and TRBJ2-1; no definite D call. Per germline, CDR1 GTSNPN and CDR2 SVGIG (reference sequence). This CDR3 region has 13 residues. Trimming shortened V by 6 bases and J by 5 bases, and 14 bases separated the two germline ends. The CDR3 is CACRIRSNNEQFF. The CDR3 region has the DNA TGTGCCTGCCGTATTCGGTCGAACAATGAGCAGTTCTTC.